This paragraph covers one T cell receptor (beta chain) sequence. Its antigen remains unidentified. This table comes from immunoSEQ multiplex PCR, and its TCRdb copy is limited to in-frame clones, with some not included. The sample lists around 120,000 clones; roughly 90% were seen once. This CDR3 spans 13 amino acids. The V and J ends lost 1 base and 4 bases respectively, with 7 bases between them. The germline gives CDR1 SEHNR, CDR2 FQNEAQ (reference sequence). This sample was included in a study of cytomegalovirus exposure and HLA in healthy donors. Findings of the study overall: Published work reported that the classifier diagnosed cytomegalovirus status with high specificity and sensitivity. Within the approximately 130 validation repertoires, first-cohort TCR clusters tended to co-occur, according to a later analysis. Through in vitro validation, a few CMV-associated chains were shown to be specific for CMV antigens.

The receptor was derived from a woman aged 18-29 years in good health and CMV-seronegative. The gene calls are TRBV7-9 and TRBJ1-2; D remains ambiguous. Specimen: PBMCs. CDR3 loop: CASSLGGVYGYTF. The CDR3 DNA follows: TGTGCCAGCAGCTTAGGGGGAGTCTATGGCTACACCTTC.